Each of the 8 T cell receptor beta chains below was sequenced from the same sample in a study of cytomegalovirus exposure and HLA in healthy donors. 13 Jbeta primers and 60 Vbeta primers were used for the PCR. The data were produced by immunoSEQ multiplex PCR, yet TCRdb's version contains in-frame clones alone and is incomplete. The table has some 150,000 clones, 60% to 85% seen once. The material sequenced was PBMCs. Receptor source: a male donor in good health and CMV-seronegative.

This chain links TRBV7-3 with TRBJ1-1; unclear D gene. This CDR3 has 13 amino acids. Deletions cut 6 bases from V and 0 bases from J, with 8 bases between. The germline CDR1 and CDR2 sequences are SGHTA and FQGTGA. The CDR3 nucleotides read TGTGCCAGCAGACTTGAAATGAACACTGAAGCTTTCTTT. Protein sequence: CASRLEMNTEAFF. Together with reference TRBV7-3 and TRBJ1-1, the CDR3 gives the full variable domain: GAGVSQTPSNKVTEKGKYVELRCDPISGHTALYWYRQSLGQGPEFLIYFQGTGAADDSGLPNDRFFAVRPEGSVSTLKIQRTERGDSAVYLCASRLEMNTEAFFGQGTRLTVV.

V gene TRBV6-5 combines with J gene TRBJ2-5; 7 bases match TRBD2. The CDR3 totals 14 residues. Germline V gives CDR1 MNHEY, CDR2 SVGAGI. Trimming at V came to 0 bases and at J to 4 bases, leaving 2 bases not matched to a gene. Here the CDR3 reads CASSYSGGGETQYF. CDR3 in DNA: TGTGCCAGCAGTTACTCGGGCGGGGGAGAGACCCAGTACTTC.

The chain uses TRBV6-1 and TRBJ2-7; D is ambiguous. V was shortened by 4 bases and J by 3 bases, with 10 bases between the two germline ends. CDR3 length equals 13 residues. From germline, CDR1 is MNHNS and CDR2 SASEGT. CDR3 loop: CASSGQAIYEQYF. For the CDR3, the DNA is TGTGCCAGCAGTGGTCAGGCGATCTACGAGCAGTACTTC.

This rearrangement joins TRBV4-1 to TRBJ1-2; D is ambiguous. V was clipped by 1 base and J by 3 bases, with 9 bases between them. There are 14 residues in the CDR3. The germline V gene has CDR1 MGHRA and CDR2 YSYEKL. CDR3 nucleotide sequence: TGCGCCAGCAGCCAAGCCCCTTCAGACTATGGCTACACCTTC. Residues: CASSQAPSDYGYTF.

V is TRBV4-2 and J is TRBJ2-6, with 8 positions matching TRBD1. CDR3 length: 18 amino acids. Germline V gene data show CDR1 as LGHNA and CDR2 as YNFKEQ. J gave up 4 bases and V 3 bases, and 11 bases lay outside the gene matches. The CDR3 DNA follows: TGTGCCAGCAGCCATTCTCGGCAGGGGGCGGCCGGGGCCAACGTCCTGACTTTC. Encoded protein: CASSHSRQGAAGANVLTF.

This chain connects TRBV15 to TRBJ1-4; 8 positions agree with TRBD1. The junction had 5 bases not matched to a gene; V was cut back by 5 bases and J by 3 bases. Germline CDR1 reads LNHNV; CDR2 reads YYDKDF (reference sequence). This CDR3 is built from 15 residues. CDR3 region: CATSGQGAANEKLFF. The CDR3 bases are TGTGCCACCAGCGGTCAGGGGGCAGCTAATGAAAAACTGTTTTTT.

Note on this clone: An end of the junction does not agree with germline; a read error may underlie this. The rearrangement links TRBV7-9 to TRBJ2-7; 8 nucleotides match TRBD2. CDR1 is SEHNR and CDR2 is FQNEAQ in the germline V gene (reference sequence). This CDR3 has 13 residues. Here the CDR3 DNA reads TGTTCCAGCAGCCCGGGGGGGGGATACGAGCAGTACTTC. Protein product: CSSSPGGGYEQYF.

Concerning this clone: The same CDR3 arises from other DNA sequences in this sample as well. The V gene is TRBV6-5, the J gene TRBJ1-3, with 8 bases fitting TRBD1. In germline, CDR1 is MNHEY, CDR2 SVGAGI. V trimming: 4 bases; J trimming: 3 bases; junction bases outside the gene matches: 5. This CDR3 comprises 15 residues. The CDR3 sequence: CASSSFRGLGNTIYF. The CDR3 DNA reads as TGTGCCAGCAGTTCATTCAGGGGGCTTGGAAACACCATATATTTT.